Below, one TCR beta chain is given with its context. Germline-derived CDR1 and CDR2 are GTSNPN and SVGIG (reference sequence). This CDR3 has 13 residues. V was clipped by 6 bases and J by 7 bases; unmatched bases: 8. The data belong to a study of shared T cell receptors in the human thymus. The method was immunoSEQ multiplex PCR; TCRdb's version includes in-frame clones alone and lacks a portion of them. In the table there are hundreds of thousands of clones, approximately 87% of which are singletons. The same data also went into a second study, on human thymus T cells. This second study notes: Resections removed during corrective heart surgery provided the thymus tissue used. Gene usage (both V and J) appeared biased in thymic and blood repertoires. The related literature has documented a marked overlap of thymic repertoires among unrelated individuals.

Sample: thymocytes. The chain is built from TRBV30 and TRBJ2-1, with 8 nucleotides matching TRBD1. The TCR sequence derives from a boy in the first two years of life with a congenital heart defect. CDR3 bases: TGTGCCTGCCCGACGGGACAGGAAAATGAGCAGTTCTTC. Protein product: CACPTGQENEQFF.